What follows are 27 T cell receptor beta chains derived from one specimen sequenced in a study of high-grade serous ovarian cancer treatment subgroups (dated by TCRdb to 2020 to 2022). Tumor samples were obtained before definitive surgery or chemotherapy. The library was generated by the immunoSEQ multiplex PCR assay. What TCRdb holds here is the immuneACCESS table cut down to in-frame rearrangements. Part of the clones is not present; checked against another copy, under half of the missing clones reflect an unresolved V gene, and the others are unexplained. This sample holds some 5,100 clones; approximately 70% were observed only once. The ten largest clones represent 9.3% of the sample. The sequenced sample was tumor tissue. The receptors here all came from a human donor with high-grade serous ovarian cancer.

This sequence joins TRBV6-1 and TRBJ1-2; the match to TRBD1 covers 8 bases. With 6 bases clipped from V and 8 bases from J, the junction kept 14 bases outside the gene matches. Looked up from germline, CDR1 is MNHNS and CDR2 is SASEGT. This CDR3 is 15 amino acids long. CDR3: CASSQTTGRGQGYTF. The CDR3 DNA sequence: TGTGCCAGCAGCCAAACAACAGGCAGGGGGCAAGGCTACACCTTC.

This chain uses TRBV7-8 with TRBJ2-7; D not certain. Between the trimmed V and J ends, which lost 5 bases and 0 bases, there was a span of 11 bases. There are 14 residues in the CDR3. Germline V lookup: CDR1 SGHVS, CDR2 FQNEAQ. The CDR3 reads CASSGPDSSYEQYV. For the CDR3, the DNA is TGTGCCAGCAGCGGCCCCGACTCCTCCTACGAGCAGTACGTC.

The DNA for the CDR3 is TGTGCCAGTAGTGACAGGGGACGGGAGACCCAGTACTTC. This codes for CASSDRGRETQYF. The V gene is TRBV19, the J gene TRBJ2-5, with 8 bases identical to TRBD1. Germline CDR1 reads LNHDA; CDR2 reads SQIVND (reference sequence). The CDR3 is made up of 13 amino acids. V dropped 5 bases and J dropped 5; count of bases not matched to a gene: 4.

This chain links TRBV5-1 with TRBJ1-2; no reliable D call. Trimming took off 5 bases at V and 5 bases at J, with 13 bases between the two ends. Germline V gene lookup returns CDR1 SGHRS and CDR2 YFSETQ. The CDR3 runs 13 residues. In DNA form, the CDR3 reads TGCGCCAGCAGGCAATATGACGGATATGGCTACACCTTC. It specifies CASRQYDGYGYTF.

The count of this clone is one. The chain joins TRBV27 to TRBJ2-2; 9 nucleotides line up with TRBD2. The V segment lost 6 bases and the J segment 7 bases; nucleotides outside the gene matches: 9. Germline CDR1 is MNHEY and CDR2 is SMNVEV (reference sequence). The CDR3 extends over 15 amino acids. CDR3: CASRVGSGSGGELFF. Written as DNA, the CDR3 is TGTGCCAGCAGAGTAGGTAGCGGGAGTGGCGGGGAGCTGTTTTTT.

This clone has just a few counts. The chain has TRBV7-2 and TRBJ2-3, with D perhaps given as TRBD1 or TRBD2 (5 bases each). V was cut by 4 bases and J by 2 bases, with 10 bases left in between. The length of the CDR3 is 14 residues. Germline V CDR1 and CDR2: SGHTA, FQGNSA. CDR3 amino acids: CASSSRGDTDTQYF. Here the CDR3 DNA reads TGTGCCAGCAGCTCCCGGGGCGACACAGATACGCAGTATTTT.

The chain has TRBV11-1 and TRBJ1-1, with D unclear. Between the trimmed V and J ends, which lost 1 base and 6 bases, there was a span of 9 bases. This CDR3 has 13 amino acids. Germline CDR1 and CDR2: SGHAT and FQDESV (reference sequence). The CDR3, as DNA: TGTGCCAGCAGCTTAGGTAGGGATTCTGAAGCTTTCTTT. Its protein product is CASSLGRDSEAFF.

The J gene is TRBJ2-2, the V gene TRBV19, with TRBD2 as a possible D gene (6 bases). V was pared by 4 bases and J by 5 bases, with 14 bases between. This CDR3 comprises 15 residues. Germline V CDR1 and CDR2: LNHDA, SQIVND (reference sequence). The CDR3 region has the DNA TGTGCCAGTAGTACACGACTAGAAGGAACCGGGGAGCTGTTTTTT. Translation gives CASSTRLEGTGELFF. The full variable domain, rest sourced from reference TRBV19 and TRBJ2-2, is DGGITQSPKYLFRKEGQNVTLSCEQNLNHDAMYWYRQDPGQGLRLIYYSQIVNDFQKGDIAEGYSVSREKKESFPLTVTSAQKNPTAFYLCASSTRLEGTGELFFGEGSRLTVL.

The rearrangement uses TRBV19 and TRBJ1-5; a possible D gene is TRBD1 (6 bases). The CDR3 sequence is 16 residues long. Trimming shortened V by 5 bases and J by 0 bases, and 14 bases separated the two germline ends. Germline values: CDR1 LNHDA, CDR2 SQIVND (reference sequence). In nucleotides, the CDR3 is TGTGCCAGTAGTTTTCGGACAGTGTATAGCAATCAGCCCCAGCATTTT. Translation: CASSFRTVYSNQPQHF.

This chain connects TRBV19 to TRBJ1-3; the match to TRBD1 covers 7 bases. CDR1 LNHDA and CDR2 SQIVND come from the germline V gene (reference sequence). J was trimmed by 0 bases and V by 6 bases; bases with no gene match: 11. The CDR3 has 17 amino acids. CDR3 amino acids: CASSPWTGLDSGNTIYF. CDR3 DNA: TGTGCCAGTAGCCCTTGGACAGGATTGGACTCTGGAAACACCATATATTTT. Looking up the rest from reference TRBV19 and TRBJ1-3 gives the full variable domain: DGGITQSPKYLFRKEGQNVTLSCEQNLNHDAMYWYRQDPGQGLRLIYYSQIVNDFQKGDIAEGYSVSREKKESFPLTVTSAQKNPTAFYLCASSPWTGLDSGNTIYFGEGSWLTVV.

The chain has TRBV5-5 and TRBJ1-5, with D unresolved. CDR1 and CDR2 (germline): SGHKS, YYEKEE (reference sequence). This CDR3 region has 13 residues. The V and J ends lost 0 bases and 7 bases respectively, with 8 bases between them. This CDR3 is CASSLGGYQPQHF. CDR3 nucleotides: TGTGCCAGCAGCTTGGGGGGATACCAGCCCCAGCATTTT.

This clone rates as medium-sized. This chain links TRBV27 with TRBJ2-2; perhaps TRBD1 as D (6 bases). The germline CDR1 and CDR2 sequences are MNHEY and SMNVEV (reference sequence). CDR3 length: 14 amino acids. Trimming pared 5 bases from V and 8 bases from J, leaving 15 bases between. As DNA, the CDR3 is TGTGCCAGCAGTCCCACAGGGTTGGTAGGGGAGCTGTTTTTT. This translates into CASSPTGLVGELFF.

The chain links TRBV5-1 to TRBJ2-3; 11 nucleotides agree with TRBD2. The CDR3 is 18 residues long. Germline values: CDR1 SGHRS, CDR2 YFSETQ. The ends lost 0 bases at V and 0 bases at J; junction bases unmatched: 6. The CDR3 reads CASSLEGLADTSTDTQYF. DNA of the CDR3: TGCGCCAGCAGCTTGGAGGGACTAGCGGATACTAGCACAGATACGCAGTATTTT.

This clone counts as large (0.1 to 1%). The chain combines TRBV29-1 with TRBJ2-7; perhaps TRBD1 as D (6 bases). V lost 6 bases, J lost 3 bases, and 15 bases lay in between. The V gene's germline CDR1 is SQVTM and CDR2 ANQGSEA. The CDR3 contains 13 residues. CDR3 amino acids: CSVQLQGSYEQYV. CDR3 in DNA: TGCAGCGTCCAATTACAGGGTAGCTACGAGCAGTACGTC.

This rearrangement joins TRBV7-9 to TRBJ1-1, with 8 bases fitting TRBD1. Losses at the gene ends were 4 bases for V and 7 bases for J; bases not matched to a gene: 5. CDR1 and CDR2 (germline): SEHNR, FQNEAQ (reference sequence). This CDR3 is built from 13 residues. The chain's CDR3 is CASSSGQGREAFF. For the CDR3, the DNA is TGTGCCAGCAGCTCCGGACAGGGTCGTGAAGCTTTCTTT. The entire variable domain, with the rest obtained from reference TRBV7-9 and TRBJ1-1, is as follows: DTGVSQNPRHKITKRGQNVTFRCDPISEHNRLYWYRQTLGQGPEFLTYFQNEAQLEKSRLLSDRFSAERPKGSFSTLEIQRTEQGDSAMYLCASSSGQGREAFFGQGTRLTVV.

The chain has TRBV4-1 and TRBJ1-3; D unresolved. The CDR3 has 18 residues. CDR1 and CDR2 (germline): MGHRA, YSYEKL. The V end lost 0 bases, the J end lost 0 bases, and 15 bases lay between the germline ends. The CDR3 protein is CASSQDPLRLSSGNTIYF. CDR3 nucleotide sequence: TGCGCCAGCAGCCAAGATCCCCTTCGACTTAGCTCTGGAAACACCATATATTTT.

The rearrangement uses TRBV5-6 and TRBJ2-2; 8 bases agree with TRBD1. The germline V gene has CDR1 SGHDT and CDR2 YYEEEE. With 4 bases clipped from V and 0 bases from J, the junction kept 5 bases outside the gene matches. The CDR3 is made up of 16 amino acids. Written as DNA, the CDR3 is TGTGCCAGCAGCCTTCGGACAGGGTCGAACACCGGGGAGCTGTTTTTT. Protein sequence: CASSLRTGSNTGELFF.

V is TRBV11-2 and J is TRBJ2-2; 7 nucleotides align to TRBD1. Trimming took 3 bases from V and 1 from J; bases not matched to a gene: 11. Germline V lookup: CDR1 SGHAT, CDR2 FQNNGV. The CDR3 has 18 residues. The CDR3 nucleotides read TGTGCCAGCAGCTTGAGGGGGCAGACCCGAAGGAACACCGGGGAGCTGTTTTTT. Its translation: CASSLRGQTRRNTGELFF.

The J gene is TRBJ1-4, the V gene TRBV5-4; 10 bases agree with TRBD1. The CDR3 has 16 residues. V trimming: 2 bases; J trimming: 7 bases; junction bases outside the gene matches: 8. In germline, CDR1 is SGHNT, CDR2 YYREEE (reference sequence). CDR3: CASSLPQTGGGEKLFF. The CDR3 DNA is TGTGCCAGCAGCTTACCTCAGACAGGGGGCGGTGAAAAACTGTTTTTT.

This sequence joins TRBV7-3 and TRBJ2-3, with TRBD2 matching over 11 bases. Per germline, CDR1 SGHTA and CDR2 FQGTGA. The CDR3 extends over 16 amino acids. Trimming removed 5 bases from V and 3 bases from J; junction bases left unmatched: 7. For the CDR3, the DNA is TGTGCCAGCAGCCTCCTAGCGGGAGGAGGTACAGATACGCAGTATTTT. Residues: CASSLLAGGGTDTQYF.

The V and J genes are TRBV18 and TRBJ2-5; possible D gene TRBD1, 6 bases. With 2 bases removed from V and 5 bases from J, the gap between germline ends came to 18 bases. Germline V gives CDR1 KGHSH, CDR2 LQKENI. The CDR3 runs 16 residues. The CDR3 DNA is TGTGCCAGCTCACCAATCCAGGGGAGAGCTGAGGAGACCCAGTACTTC. This codes for CASSPIQGRAEETQYF.

The rearrangement links TRBV4-2 to TRBJ2-1; TRBD2 matches at 12 bases. CDR3 length: 17 residues. V lost 0 bases to trimming and J lost 4 bases; unmatched junction nucleotides: 4. Germline V gives CDR1 LGHNA, CDR2 YNFKEQ. The CDR3 DNA is TGTGCCAGCAGCCAAGACGGGGGACTAGCGGGTTACAATGAGCAGTTCTTC. Translated, it gives CASSQDGGLAGYNEQFF.

V gene TRBV18 combines with J gene TRBJ1-5, with D unclear. V was pared by 3 bases and J by 2 bases, with 8 bases between. The CDR3 is 14 amino acids. In germline, CDR1 is KGHSH, CDR2 LQKENI. This CDR3 reads CASSPVGRNQPQHF. CDR3 in DNA: TGTGCCAGCTCACCTGTGGGTCGCAATCAGCCCCAGCATTTT. Full variable domain (rest looked up from reference TRBV18 and TRBJ1-5): NAGVMQNPRHLVRRRGQEARLRCSPMKGHSHVYWYRQLPEEGLKFMVYLQKENIIDESGMPKERFSAEFPKEGPSILRIQQVVRGDSAAYFCASSPVGRNQPQHFGDGTRLSIL.

The chain combines TRBV19 with TRBJ2-1; tentative D call: TRBD2 (5 bases). Looked up from germline, CDR1 is LNHDA and CDR2 is SQIVND (reference sequence). Trimming shortened V by 2 bases and J by 3 bases, and 5 bases separated the two germline ends. There are 13 residues in the CDR3. CDR3 coding DNA: TGTGCCAGTAGTATACGGGGCTACAATGAGCAGTTCTTC. Its translation is CASSIRGYNEQFF.

This chain links TRBV18 with TRBJ2-5; no firm D call. CDR3 length equals 13 residues. Trimming removed 6 bases from V and 2 bases from J, with 10 bases in between. Germline values: CDR1 KGHSH, CDR2 LQKENI. The CDR3 bases are TGTGCCAGCTCGACGGATACGCAAGAGACCCAGTACTTC. This encodes CASSTDTQETQYF.

This clone was seen a few times. The gene calls are TRBV27 and TRBJ2-7; D remains ambiguous. The CDR3 covers 13 residues. The V gene's germline CDR1 is MNHEY and CDR2 SMNVEV (reference sequence). V dropped 2 bases and J dropped 5 bases, with 10 bases sitting between them. CDR3 DNA sequence: TGTGCCAGCAGTTTAGAGTGGAGAAACGAGCAGTACTTC. Translating it yields CASSLEWRNEQYF.

This clone has more than one count but fewer than ten. This chain links TRBV20-1 with TRBJ1-1; D may be TRBD1 (5 bases). Trimming took 3 bases from V and 8 from J, leaving 7 bases between them. Germline V CDR1 and CDR2: DFQATT, SNEGSKA (reference sequence). This CDR3 region has 10 residues. In DNA form, the CDR3 reads TGCAGTGCTAGGGGGGAAGAAGCTTTCTTT. Its protein product is CSARGEEAFF.